Listed below are T cell receptor beta chains from one sample, sequenced in a study of blood T cells in healthy people across ages. Each CDR3 protein is one row after TCRdb ran MiXCR on the 5' RACE reads. The repertoire holds hundreds of thousands of distinct CDR3 sequences, with under 50% as singletons. Sequencing input: blood. These receptors were obtained from a man in his thirties or forties in good health. Each CDR3 is given with its conserved first and last residue. The order of the fields is V gene, D gene, J gene, clone size, CDR3 protein, CDR3 DNA. A D gene is named only where the DNA matches it firmly. Rows give clone size only sometimes, using once, few, many, or a class for an expanded clone.

>TRBV5-6|-|TRBJ2-7|-
CASSIWTDSYEQYF
TGTGCCAGCAGCATCTGGACGGATAGCTACGAGCAGTACTTC
>TRBV9|TRBD2|TRBJ2-3|-
CASSIRAGGRADTQYF
TGTGCCAGCAGCATTAGAGCGGGGGGGCGGGCAGATACGCAGTATTTT
>TRBV3-1|-|TRBJ2-5|-
CASSQDWWQQETQYF
TGTGCCAGCAGCCAAGACTGGTGGCAGCAAGAGACCCAGTACTTC
>TRBV29-1|-|TRBJ2-5|-
CSVGGAAVGPGTQYF
TGCAGCGTTGGAGGCGCGGCCGTGGGACCCGGGACCCAGTACTTC
>TRBV6-2/TRBV6-3|TRBD2|TRBJ2-3|-
CASAPSGGNTDTQYF
TGTGCCAGCGCGCCTAGCGGGGGCAACACAGATACGCAGTATTTT
>TRBV4-1|TRBD1|TRBJ1-1|few
CATGQGARNTEAFF
TGCGCTACGGGACAGGGGGCTCGGAACACTGAAGCTTTCTTT
>TRBV6-1|-|TRBJ2-5|-
CASRKGNSQETQYF
TGTGCCAGCAGGAAGGGCAATTCCCAAGAGACCCAGTACTTC
>TRBV5-5|TRBD1|TRBJ2-3|-
CASSREGTGGTDTQYF
TGTGCCAGCAGCCGGGAGGGGACAGGGGGCACAGATACGCAGTATTTT
>TRBV5-5|TRBD1|TRBJ2-3|-
CASSPTIPSRQGTDTQYF
TGTGCCAGCAGCCCGACCATCCCTTCCAGACAGGGGACAGATACGCAGTATTTT
>TRBV7-9|-|TRBJ1-1|many
CASSFEHKNTEAFF
TGTGCCAGCAGCTTCGAACACAAGAACACTGAAGCTTTCTTT
>TRBV3-1|-|TRBJ1-2|-
CASSQGSAGNGYTF
TGTGCCAGCAGCCAGGGATCGGCAGGGAATGGCTACACCTTC
>TRBV6-5|TRBD1|TRBJ2-7|-
CASSYSDRALGDEQYF
TGTGCCAGCAGTTACAGTGACAGGGCCCTAGGGGACGAGCAGTACTTC
>TRBV3-1|TRBD1|TRBJ1-1|-
CASSPRQGQGTEAFF
TGCGCCAGCAGCCCGCGACAGGGGCAGGGCACTGAAGCTTTCTTT
>TRBV10-3|-|TRBJ2-7|-
CAISPNNYEQYF
TGTGCCATCAGTCCCAACAACTACGAGCAGTACTTC
>TRBV5-1|TRBD1|TRBJ2-7|-
CASSLVAGGHYEQYF
TGCGCCAGCAGCTTGGTGGCAGGGGGCCACTACGAGCAGTACTTC
>TRBV4-1|TRBD1|TRBJ1-2|-
CASSQVGQENYGYTF
TGCGCCAGCAGCCAAGTTGGACAGGAGAACTATGGCTACACCTTC
>TRBV29-1|TRBD1|TRBJ1-5|-
CSVGQGIDQPQHF
TGCAGCGTTGGACAGGGAATTGATCAGCCCCAGCATTTT
>TRBV6-6|-|TRBJ2-2|-
CALRERANTGELFF
TGTGCCCTCCGGGAGAGGGCGAACACCGGGGAGCTGTTTTTT
>TRBV28|-|TRBJ1-6|-
CASSLDGSPLHF
TGTGCCAGCAGCCTCGACGGTTCACCCCTCCACTTT
>TRBV11-2|-|TRBJ1-1|once
CASNPGPPQGTEAFF
TGTGCCAGCAACCCGGGGCCCCCCCAGGGGACTGAAGCTTTCTTT
>TRBV2|-|TRBJ2-1|-
CASSVVGLGHNEQFF
TGTGCCAGCAGTGTTGTGGGACTGGGCCACAATGAGCAGTTCTTC
>TRBV9|-|TRBJ2-2|-
CASSVVTGSTGELFF
TGTGCCAGCAGCGTAGTAACGGGCAGCACCGGGGAGCTGTTTTTT
>TRBV6-2/TRBV6-3|-|TRBJ1-1|-
CASSSVYTEAFF
TGTGCCAGCAGTTCCGTATACACTGAAGCTTTCTTT
>TRBV7-2|-|TRBJ2-7|many
CASSTQSGAFEQYF
TGTGCCAGCAGCACCCAGTCGGGGGCCTTCGAGCAGTACTTC
>TRBV18|TRBD1|TRBJ2-3|-
CASSPPWGQGVTDTQYF
TGTGCCAGCTCACCACCGTGGGGACAGGGGGTCACAGATACGCAGTATTTT
>TRBV12-3/TRBV12-4|-|TRBJ1-4|-
CASSFTGNEKLFF
TGTGCCAGCAGTTTTACAGGGAATGAAAAACTGTTTTTT
>TRBV28|-|TRBJ1-2|few
CASSFPTPGYNYGYTF
TGTGCCAGCAGTTTCCCTACCCCGGGATATAACTATGGCTACACCTTC
>TRBV12-3/TRBV12-4|-|TRBJ2-5|few
CASSPQGGIFQETQYF
TGTGCCAGCAGTCCTCAAGGGGGGATTTTCCAAGAGACCCAGTACTTC
>TRBV6-1|-|TRBJ1-2|-
CASSEHRRGEGYGYTF
TGTGCCAGCAGTGAACACCGCCGAGGAGAGGGCTATGGCTACACCTTC
>TRBV6-1|TRBD2|TRBJ2-7|once
CASSEPRTSNSYEQYF
TGTGCCAGCAGTGAGCCAAGGACTAGCAACTCCTACGAGCAGTACTTC
>TRBV29-1|TRBD2|TRBJ2-1|-
CSIVSSGGLYYNEQFF
TGCAGCATTGTGTCTAGCGGGGGCCTGTACTACAATGAACAGTTCTTC
>TRBV29-1|TRBD1|TRBJ1-2|-
CSVGITGDHGYTF
TGCAGCGTTGGGATAACAGGGGACCATGGCTACACCTTC
>TRBV4-2|-|TRBJ1-2|-
CASRRAGNYGYTF
TGTGCCAGCCGCCGAGCAGGCAACTATGGCTACACCTTC
>TRBV30|-|TRBJ2-5|-
CAWSRDLNQETQYF
TGTGCCTGGAGTCGCGACCTAAACCAAGAGACCCAGTACTTC
>TRBV5-1|TRBD2|TRBJ2-7|few
CASSLSGGQAYEQYF
TGCGCCAGCAGCTTGTCGGGGGGGCAAGCCTACGAGCAGTACTTC
>TRBV18|-|TRBJ2-3|-
CASSPLEFTDTQYF
TGTGCCAGCTCACCCCTAGAGTTCACAGATACGCAGTATTTT
>TRBV20-1|-|TRBJ1-1|many
CSANRRGGNTEAFF
TGCAGTGCTAACCGACGGGGGGGCAACACTGAAGCTTTCTTT